A single sample gave rise to the 27 T cell receptor beta chains below, sequenced in a study of blood T cell repertoires in COVID-19 (dated by TCRdb to the early 2020s). The library came from the immunoSEQ multiplex PCR assay. Held by TCRdb, this immuneACCESS table contains in-frame sequences only and omits some clones. Under half of the omission traces to an unresolved V gene where checked; the cause of the rest is unknown. Present in this sample are about 110,000 clones, around 83% of which were seen just once. The ten largest clones add up to 2% to 2.5% of the sample. The sample consisted of peripheral blood. The receptors here all came from a human donor in a cohort sampled during active COVID-19.

V and J are TRBV12-3 or TRBV12-4 and TRBJ2-1; D gene unclear. Trimming left V 6 bases short and J 8 bases short, with 5 bases between. The CDR3 is made up of 10 amino acids. DNA for the CDR3: TGTGCCAGCAGCGACTATGAGCAGTTCTTC. The encoded protein is CASSDYEQFF.

The CDR3 DNA sequence: TGTGCCAGCAGCTTGGAGAGACAAGGTATGAACACTGAAGCTTTCTTT. Its translation is CASSLERQGMNTEAFF. This chain uses TRBV5-4 with TRBJ1-1; D call uncertain. Trimming removed 0 bases at V and 0 bases at J, with 12 bases between. CDR1 and CDR2 (germline): SGHNT, YYREEE (reference sequence). The CDR3 length is 16 residues.

The V call is TRBV6-5, the J call TRBJ2-3; D is ambiguous. CDR1 is MNHEY, CDR2 SVGAGI, per germline. The V gene lost 2 bases and the J gene lost 4 bases, with 16 bases spanning the gap. This CDR3 has 16 residues. The CDR3 DNA is TGTGCCAGCAGTTACGCGGTCCCTTCATTGGCAGATACGCAGTATTTT. Protein sequence: CASSYAVPSLADTQYF.

The chain joins TRBV24-1 to TRBJ2-3, with D maybe TRBD2 (5 bases). Germline V CDR1 and CDR2: KGHDR, SFDVKD. The CDR3 runs to 15 residues. Between the trimmed V and J ends, which lost 7 bases and 0 bases, there was a span of 13 bases. The CDR3 sequence: CATSVGAASTDTQYF. The CDR3 region has the DNA TGTGCCACCAGCGTAGGAGCGGCTAGCACAGATACGCAGTATTTT.

The rearrangement joins TRBV7-8 to TRBJ2-7; possibly TRBD1 for D (6 bases). The CDR3 runs to 16 residues. Germline V gives CDR1 SGHVS, CDR2 FQNEAQ. V lost 5 bases and J lost 1, with 18 bases in between. CDR3 sequence: CASSVGQLITSYEQYF. CDR3 nucleotide sequence: TGTGCCAGCAGCGTTGGACAGCTCATAACGTCCTACGAGCAGTACTTC.

The rearrangement links TRBV28 to TRBJ2-6, with 7 positions matching TRBD1. Germline V gene lookup returns CDR1 MDHEN and CDR2 SYDVKM. The CDR3 is 16 amino acids. Losses at the gene ends were 5 bases for V and 8 bases for J; bases not matched to a gene: 12. CDR3 in amino acids: CASSAPRGSYSNVLTF. CDR3 bases: TGTGCCAGCAGTGCACCCAGGGGGTCCTACTCCAACGTCCTGACTTTC.

This chain joins TRBV6-2 or TRBV6-3 and TRBJ1-5; D might be TRBD1 (5 bases). CDR1 is MNHEY, CDR2 SVGEGT, per germline. CDR3 length equals 18 residues. The V end was cut by 6 bases, the J end by 2 bases, with 23 bases between. The CDR3 DNA follows: TGTGCCAGCAGCTTTCTTCAGGGTAAGGGATTTCGCAATCAGCCCCAGCATTTT. It translates to CASSFLQGKGFRNQPQHF.

The chain joins TRBV24-1 to TRBJ2-1; TRBD2 aligns across 7 bases. The V gene end was trimmed by 2 bases and the J gene end by 4 bases; junction bases not matched to a gene: 7. The length of the CDR3 is 16 residues. Germline V gene data show CDR1 as KGHDR and CDR2 as SFDVKD. CDR3 sequence: CATSDSQAGLYNEQFF. CDR3 nucleotides: TGTGCCACCAGTGATTCCCAAGCGGGGTTATACAATGAGCAGTTCTTC.

The CDR3 here is CASRSGTENTGELFF. The CDR3 DNA is TGTGCCAGTAGATCCGGGACAGAGAACACCGGGGAGCTGTTTTTT. The chain joins TRBV19 to TRBJ2-2, with 7 bases that match TRBD1. CDR1 is LNHDA and CDR2 is SQIVND in the germline V gene (reference sequence). Losses at the gene ends were 6 bases for V and 1 base for J; bases not matched to a gene: 5. The CDR3 has 15 amino acids.

V usage is TRBV6-2 or TRBV6-3 and J usage is TRBJ2-7; 9 nucleotides match TRBD1. The junction had 11 bases not matched to a gene; V was cut back by 6 bases and J by 5 bases. CDR3 size: 15 residues. Germline-derived CDR1 and CDR2 are MNHEY and SVGEGT. This CDR3 is CASSPVTGGIHEQYF. CDR3 coding DNA: TGTGCCAGCAGCCCGGTCACAGGGGGCATCCACGAGCAGTACTTC.

V usage is TRBV9 and J usage is TRBJ1-1; 8 bases are shared with TRBD1. Trimming took 3 bases from V and 1 from J; bases not matched to a gene: 5. The CDR3 has 15 amino acids. Germline V gives CDR1 SGDLS, CDR2 YYNGEE. The CDR3 reads CASSAQQGGNTEAFF. CDR3 sequence (DNA): TGTGCCAGCAGCGCCCAACAGGGGGGGAACACTGAAGCTTTCTTT.

This chain uses TRBV28 with TRBJ1-2, with 7 bases aligning to TRBD1. The CDR3 contains 12 residues. V lost 6 bases, J lost 8 bases, and 6 bases stayed unmatched. Germline CDR1 MDHEN, CDR2 SYDVKM. The CDR3 region is CASRRQGVGYTF. The CDR3 region has the DNA TGTGCCAGCAGGAGACAGGGAGTAGGCTACACCTTC.

The chain recombines TRBV6-5 with TRBJ2-2, with TRBD2 identical over 13 bases. V gave up 4 bases and J gave up 9 bases; unmatched junction bases: 5. Per germline, CDR1 MNHEY and CDR2 SVGAGI. The CDR3 is 15 residues long. The CDR3 DNA reads as TGTGCCAGCAGTTTTGGGACTAGCGGGGAAAGGGAGCTGTTTTTT. This gives the protein CASSFGTSGERELFF.

This clone is a singleton in its sample. V is TRBV7-3 and J is TRBJ2-3, with D possibly TRBD2 on 7 matching bases. V shed 5 bases and J shed 0 bases, with 15 bases lying between them. The CDR3 consists of 16 residues. The germline V gene encodes CDR1 SGHTA and CDR2 FQGTGA. CDR3 sequence (DNA): TGTGCCAGCAGCCGAACCGCGGGGGCCAGCACAGATACGCAGTATTTT. Translation: CASSRTAGASTDTQYF.

This clone turned up a few times. The rearrangement links TRBV2 to TRBJ1-2, with 8 nucleotides matching TRBD1. J lost 10 bases, V lost 4 bases, and 11 bases had no gene match. The CDR3 consists of 14 residues. CDR1 is SNHLY, CDR2 FYNNEI, per germline. In DNA form, the CDR3 reads TGTGCCAGCAGTGCCTCCGGACAGGGTCGCGACTACACCTTC. The encoded protein is CASSASGQGRDYTF.

The rearrangement uses TRBV7-3 and TRBJ1-1; D gene unclear. V was clipped by 10 bases and J by 7 bases, with 16 bases between them. The germline V gene has CDR1 SGHTA and CDR2 FQGTGA. The CDR3 is 12 amino acids. Written as DNA, the CDR3 is TGTGCCACCCCACGTCCGGGAAATGAAGCTTTCTTT. Translated: CATPRPGNEAFF. Full variable domain (missing parts from reference TRBV7-3 and TRBJ1-1): GAGVSQTPSNKVTEKGKYVELRCDPISGHTALYWYRQSLGQGPEFLIYFQGTGAADDSGLPNDRFFAVRPEGSVSTLKIQRTERGDSAVYLCATPRPGNEAFFGQGTRLTVV.

The chain carries TRBV28 and TRBJ2-7; TRBD1 is a possible D gene (6 bases). V was cut by 3 bases and J by 5 bases, with 11 bases left in between. Looked up from germline, CDR1 is MDHEN and CDR2 is SYDVKM. The CDR3 is 13 amino acids. The CDR3 reads CASSLSDSNEQYF. The CDR3 nucleotides are TGTGCCAGCAGTTTGTCGGACAGTAACGAGCAGTACTTC.

The rearrangement joins TRBV7-9 to TRBJ1-2; the match to TRBD1 covers 7 bases. Per germline, CDR1 SEHNR and CDR2 FQNEAQ (reference sequence). The CDR3 sequence is 15 residues long. The junction had 8 bases not matched to a gene; V was cut back by 1 base and J by 6 bases. The CDR3 bases are TGTGCCAGCAGCTTAGGCCTACAGGGGATTCATGGCTACACCTTC. It codes for CASSLGLQGIHGYTF.

V usage is TRBV5-1 and J usage is TRBJ1-1; perhaps TRBD1 as D (5 bases). CDR3 size: 15 residues. V shed 2 bases and J shed 4 bases, with 15 bases lying between them. Germline values: CDR1 SGHRS, CDR2 YFSETQ. The CDR3 DNA is TGCGCCAGCAGCTTATCGGGGGTGGGGACCACTGAAGCTTTCTTT. Protein: CASSLSGVGTTEAFF.

V gene TRBV18 combines with J gene TRBJ1-1, with TRBD1 matching 9 bases. The V segment lost 2 bases and the J segment 1 base; nucleotides outside the gene matches: 8. This CDR3 is 17 amino acids long. From germline, CDR1 is KGHSH and CDR2 LQKENI. CDR3 loop: CASSPVPGQGTNTEAFF. DNA for the CDR3: TGTGCCAGCTCACCAGTCCCGGGACAGGGAACGAACACTGAAGCTTTCTTT.

This rearrangement joins TRBV9 to TRBJ2-5, with D tentatively TRBD2 (5 bases). CDR1 and CDR2 from the germline V gene are SGDLS and YYNGEE. The ends were cut back, 0 bases at V and 4 bases at J, with 19 bases in the middle. The CDR3 consists of 17 residues. The CDR3, as DNA: TGTGCCAGCAGCGTAGATTCCCCGACTACTTCCACAGAGACCCAGTACTTC. Protein product: CASSVDSPTTSTETQYF. Using reference TRBV9 and TRBJ2-5 for the parts outside the CDR3, the full variable domain is DSGVTQTPKHLITATGQRVTLRCSPRSGDLSVYWYQQSLDQGLQFLIQYYNGEERAKGNILERFSAQQFPDLHSELNLSSLELGDSALYFCASSVDSPTTSTETQYFGPGTRLLVL.

On this clone: Other DNA sequences in this specimen translate into the identical CDR3. The chain carries TRBV28 and TRBJ1-5, with 9 positions matching TRBD1. The CDR3 loop spans 14 amino acids. The J segment lost 4 bases and the V segment lost 6 bases, leaving 4 bases of the junction unmatched. Germline V gives CDR1 MDHEN, CDR2 SYDVKM. The CDR3 DNA follows: TGTGCCAGCAGCCCTGGGACAGGGAATCAGCCCCAGCATTTT. It yields the protein CASSPGTGNQPQHF.

About this clone itself: Other DNA sequences in this specimen translate into the identical CDR3. V is TRBV7-3 and J is TRBJ1-1; the match to TRBD1 covers 7 bases. After removal of 3 bases from V and 1 base from J, the junction contained 5 bases not matched to a gene. This CDR3 comprises 15 residues. The germline CDR1 and CDR2 sequences are SGHTA and FQGTGA. CDR3 sequence: CASSLTGTGNTEAFF. The CDR3 nucleotides read TGTGCCAGCAGCTTGACAGGGACGGGGAACACTGAAGCTTTCTTT.

The J gene is TRBJ2-7, the V gene TRBV11-2; TRBD2 aligns across 10 bases. The trim removed 1 base at V and 5 bases at J, leaving 2 bases unmatched. The CDR3 covers 14 residues. Germline V lookup: CDR1 SGHAT, CDR2 FQNNGV. The CDR3, as DNA: TGTGCCAGCAGCTTAGTGGGACTAGCGAACGAGCAGTACTTC. Translating it yields CASSLVGLANEQYF.

This clone has a single count. This rearrangement joins TRBV20-1 to TRBJ1-4; no clear D gene. The germline gives CDR1 DFQATT, CDR2 SNEGSKA (reference sequence). V gave up 3 bases and J gave up 4 bases, with 9 bases separating them. The CDR3 contains 13 residues. CDR3 nucleotides: TGCAGTGCTAGTTCAGGAGGTAATGAAAAACTGTTTTTT. This codes for CSASSGGNEKLFF.

The chain uses TRBV2 and TRBJ2-7; no firm D call. CDR3 length equals 13 residues. Germline assignment: CDR1 SNHLY and CDR2 FYNNEI. V lost 7 bases, J lost 6 bases, and 16 bases lay in between. DNA of the CDR3: TGTGCCAGCATATCCATCAATCTAGTCGAGCAGTACTTC. Translating gives CASISINLVEQYF.

This clone occurred a few times. V gene TRBV10-3 combines with J gene TRBJ2-3; 13 bases map to TRBD2. Germline CDR1 is ENHRY and CDR2 is SYGVKD. This CDR3 has 15 residues. V shed 5 bases, J shed 2 bases, and the junction held 1 base outside the gene matches. Written as DNA, the CDR3 is TGTGCCATCAGTACTAGCGGGGGGGTCACAGATACGCAGTATTTT. Translation gives CAISTSGGVTDTQYF.